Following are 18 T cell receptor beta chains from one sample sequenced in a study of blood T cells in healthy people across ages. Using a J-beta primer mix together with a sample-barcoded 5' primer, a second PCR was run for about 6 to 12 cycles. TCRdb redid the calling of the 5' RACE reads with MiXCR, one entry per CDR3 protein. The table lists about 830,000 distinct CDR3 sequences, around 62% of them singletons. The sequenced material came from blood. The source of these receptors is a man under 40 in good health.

The CDR3 protein is CSVGHDTIYF. DNA of the CDR3: TGCAGCGTTGGTCATGACACCATATATTTT. The chain carries TRBV29-1 and TRBJ1-3; D gene unclear. Trimming took 4 bases from V and 8 from J, leaving 6 bases between them. The CDR3 runs to 10 residues. Germline V gene lookup returns CDR1 SQVTM and CDR2 ANQGSEA.

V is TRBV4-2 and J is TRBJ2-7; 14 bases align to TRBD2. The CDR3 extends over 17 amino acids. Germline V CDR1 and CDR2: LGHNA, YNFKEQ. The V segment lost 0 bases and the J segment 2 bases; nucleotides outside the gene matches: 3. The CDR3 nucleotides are TGTGCCAGCAGCCAAGAAGGACTAGCGGGAGGAGCCTACGAGCAGTACTTC. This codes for CASSQEGLAGGAYEQYF.

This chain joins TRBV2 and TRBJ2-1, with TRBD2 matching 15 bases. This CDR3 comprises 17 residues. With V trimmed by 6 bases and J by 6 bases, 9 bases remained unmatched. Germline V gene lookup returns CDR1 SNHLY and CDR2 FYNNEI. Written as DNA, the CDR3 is TGTGCCAGCAGCCGGACTAGCGGGGGGGCAAGTTGCAATGAGCAGTTCTTC. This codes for CASSRTSGGASCNEQFF.

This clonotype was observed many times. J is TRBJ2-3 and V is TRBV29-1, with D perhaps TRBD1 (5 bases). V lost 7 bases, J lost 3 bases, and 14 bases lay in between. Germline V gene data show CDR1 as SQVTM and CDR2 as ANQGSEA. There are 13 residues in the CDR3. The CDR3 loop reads CSAQMTETDTQYF. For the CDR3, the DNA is TGCAGCGCGCAAATGACAGAAACAGATACGCAGTATTTT.

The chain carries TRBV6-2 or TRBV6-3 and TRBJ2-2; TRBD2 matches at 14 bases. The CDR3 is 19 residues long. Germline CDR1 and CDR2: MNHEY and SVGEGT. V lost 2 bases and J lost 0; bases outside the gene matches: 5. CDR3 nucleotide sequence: TGTGCCAGCAGTTACCGACTAGCGGGGGGGTCCACGAACACCGGGGAGCTGTTTTTT. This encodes CASSYRLAGGSTNTGELFF.

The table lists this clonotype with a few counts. The CDR3 DNA reads TGTGCCAGCAGGTCCCACGGGACGCCTTCTAACTATGGCTACACCTTC. It is translated as CASRSHGTPSNYGYTF. The J gene is TRBJ1-2, the V gene TRBV12-3 or TRBV12-4; D possibly corresponds to TRBD1 (5 bases). CDR3 length equals 16 residues. V lost 6 bases, J lost 0 bases, and 17 bases lay in between.

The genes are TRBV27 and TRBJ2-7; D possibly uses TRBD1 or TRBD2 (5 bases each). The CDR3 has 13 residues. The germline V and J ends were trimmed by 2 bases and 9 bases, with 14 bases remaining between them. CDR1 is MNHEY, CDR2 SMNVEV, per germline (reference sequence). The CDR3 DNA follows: TGTGCCAGCAGTTTAAGTCTTGCAGGGAGGCAGTACTTC. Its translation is CASSLSLAGRQYF.

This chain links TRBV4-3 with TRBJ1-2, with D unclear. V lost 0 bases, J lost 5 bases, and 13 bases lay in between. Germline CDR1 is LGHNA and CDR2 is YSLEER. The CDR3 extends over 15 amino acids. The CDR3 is CASSQEMGLGYGYTF. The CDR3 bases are TGCGCCAGCAGCCAAGAAATGGGTTTAGGGTATGGCTACACCTTC.

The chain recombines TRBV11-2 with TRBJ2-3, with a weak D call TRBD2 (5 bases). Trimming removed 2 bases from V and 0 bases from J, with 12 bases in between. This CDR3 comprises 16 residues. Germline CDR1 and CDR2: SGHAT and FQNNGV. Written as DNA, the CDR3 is TGTGCCAGCAGCTTACGGGGTATAACTAGCACAGATACGCAGTATTTT. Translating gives CASSLRGITSTDTQYF.

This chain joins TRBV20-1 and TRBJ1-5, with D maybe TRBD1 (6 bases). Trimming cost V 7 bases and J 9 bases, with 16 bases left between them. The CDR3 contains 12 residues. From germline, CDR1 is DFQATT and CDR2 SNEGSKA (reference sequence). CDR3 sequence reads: CSVGTPAGPQHF. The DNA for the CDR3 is TGCAGTGTCGGGACACCCGCCGGGCCCCAGCATTTT.

CDR3 sequence: CASSVLKAAGDYGYTF. The CDR3 DNA follows: TGTGCCAGTAGTGTTCTAAAGGCGGCCGGGGACTATGGCTACACCTTC. The V call is TRBV19, the J call TRBJ1-2; D unresolved. The CDR3 covers 16 residues. Trimming took 5 bases from V and 3 from J, leaving 19 bases between them. In germline, CDR1 is LNHDA, CDR2 SQIVND (reference sequence).

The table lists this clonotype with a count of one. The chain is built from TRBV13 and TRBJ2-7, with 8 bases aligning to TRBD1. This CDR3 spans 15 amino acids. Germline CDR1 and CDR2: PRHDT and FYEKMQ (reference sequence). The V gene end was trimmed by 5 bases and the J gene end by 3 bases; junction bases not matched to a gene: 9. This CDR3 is CASSPRDRQRYEQYF. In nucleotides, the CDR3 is TGTGCCAGCAGCCCTAGGGACAGGCAACGCTACGAGCAGTACTTC.

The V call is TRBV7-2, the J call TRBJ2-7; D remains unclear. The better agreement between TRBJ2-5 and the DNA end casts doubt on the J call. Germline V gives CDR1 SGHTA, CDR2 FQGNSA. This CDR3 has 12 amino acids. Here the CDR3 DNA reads TGTGCCAGCAGCGGTTCGATGGAGACCCAGTACTTC. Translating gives CASSGSMETQYF.

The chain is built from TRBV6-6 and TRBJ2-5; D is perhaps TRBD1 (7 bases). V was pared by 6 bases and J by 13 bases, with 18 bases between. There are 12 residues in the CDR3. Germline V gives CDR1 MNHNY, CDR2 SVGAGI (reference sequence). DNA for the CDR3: TGTGCCAGCAGCTCCCCAGGGGGGCGAGGGTACTTC. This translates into CASSSPGGRGYF.

The CDR3, as DNA: TGCAGCGTTGAAGAGGCCTCGCGCTACACCTTC. Amino acids: CSVEEASRYTF. V and J are TRBV29-1 and TRBJ1-2; unclear D gene. V was pared by 0 bases and J by 9 bases, with 8 bases between. The CDR3 length is 11 residues. Germline CDR1 SQVTM, CDR2 ANQGSEA.

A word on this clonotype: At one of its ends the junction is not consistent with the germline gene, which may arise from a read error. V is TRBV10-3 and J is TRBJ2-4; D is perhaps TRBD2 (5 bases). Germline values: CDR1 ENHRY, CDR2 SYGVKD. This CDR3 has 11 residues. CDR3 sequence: CAIREGTIQYF. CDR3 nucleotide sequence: TGTGCCATCCGTGAGGGAACCATTCAGTACTTC.

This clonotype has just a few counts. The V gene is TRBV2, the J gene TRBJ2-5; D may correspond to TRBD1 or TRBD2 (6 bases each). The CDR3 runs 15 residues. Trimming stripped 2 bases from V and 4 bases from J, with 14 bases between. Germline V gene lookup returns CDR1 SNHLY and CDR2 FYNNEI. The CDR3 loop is CASSENEGGLETQYF. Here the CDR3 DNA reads TGTGCCAGCAGTGAAAATGAAGGGGGGCTAGAGACCCAGTACTTC.

The DNA for the CDR3 is TGTGCCAGCAGTGAAGCGGGGGCAGGGTATTGGAACACTGAAGCTTTCTTT. Its translation is CASSEAGAGYWNTEAFF. The chain is built from TRBV2 and TRBJ1-1, with D possibly being TRBD1 (6 bases). This CDR3 region has 17 residues. Trimming pared 0 bases from V and 1 base from J, leaving 15 bases between. The germline CDR1 and CDR2 sequences are SNHLY and FYNNEI.